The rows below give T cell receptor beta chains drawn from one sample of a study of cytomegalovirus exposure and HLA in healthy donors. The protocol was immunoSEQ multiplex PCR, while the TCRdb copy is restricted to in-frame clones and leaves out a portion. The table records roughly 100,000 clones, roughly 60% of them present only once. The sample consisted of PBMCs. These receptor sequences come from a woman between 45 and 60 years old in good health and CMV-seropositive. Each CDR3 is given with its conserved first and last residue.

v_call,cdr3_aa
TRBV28,CASSFGGAGGNTIYF
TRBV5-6,CASRLSTHEQYF
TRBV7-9,CASSLDSGNKFF
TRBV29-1,CSVQSPGYTF
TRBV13,CASSQSGGARYEQYF
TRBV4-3,CASSQDRGGLPDTQYF
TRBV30,CAWSVVARGEQYF
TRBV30,CAWSVLQGLITDTQYF
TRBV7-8,CASSSRHTDFSQPQHF
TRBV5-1,CASSYSGLGGDTQYF
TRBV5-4,CASSQQGGGYGYTF
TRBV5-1,CASSLDDTTYEQYF
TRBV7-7,CASSLSGGYQETQYF
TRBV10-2,CASSDAGPYGYTF
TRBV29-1,CSVVTGPNYGYTF
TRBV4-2,CASSHPGEGNTEAFF
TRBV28,CASSLAQGNTEAFF
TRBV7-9,CASSFGGAGGQPQHF
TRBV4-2,CASSHGGDRGGYTF
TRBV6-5,CASTSGRESATQYF
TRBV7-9,CASSRGTGRSDTQYF
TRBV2,CASSAGYSGWTEAFF
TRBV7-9,CASSFGGGVYEQYF
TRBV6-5,CASSPVNSPLHF
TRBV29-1,CSVEESTGGSYNEQFF
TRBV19,CASSMGQGTPRTYEQYF
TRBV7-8,CASSLGRVPNEKLFF
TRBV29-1,CSVETEWNTGELFF
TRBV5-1,CASSLAIQGYNEQFF
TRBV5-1,CASQTGTQRDEQFF
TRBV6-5,CASSYGQGGAYEQYF
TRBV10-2,CASSVTSGGDEQFF
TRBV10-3,CAISASWGTGEETQYF
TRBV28,CASNPFLETSTGTDTQYF
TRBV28,CASSLLAGDLTGELFF